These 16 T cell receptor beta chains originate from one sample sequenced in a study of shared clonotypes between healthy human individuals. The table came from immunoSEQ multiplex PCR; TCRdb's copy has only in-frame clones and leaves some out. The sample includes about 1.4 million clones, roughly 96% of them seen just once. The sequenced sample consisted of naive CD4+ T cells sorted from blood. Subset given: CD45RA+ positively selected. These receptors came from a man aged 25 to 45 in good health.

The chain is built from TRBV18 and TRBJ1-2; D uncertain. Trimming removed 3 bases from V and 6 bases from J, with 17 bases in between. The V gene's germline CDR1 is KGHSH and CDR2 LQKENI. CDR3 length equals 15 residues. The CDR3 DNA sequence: TGTGCCAGCTCACCCCTAGCCGGGCAGGACGATGGCTACACCTTC. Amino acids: CASSPLAGQDDGYTF.

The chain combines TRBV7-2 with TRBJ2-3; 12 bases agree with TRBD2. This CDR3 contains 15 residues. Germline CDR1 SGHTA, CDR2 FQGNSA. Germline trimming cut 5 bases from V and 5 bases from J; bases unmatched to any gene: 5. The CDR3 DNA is TGTGCCAGCAGCATTCCGGGACTAGCGGGAGATACGCAGTATTTT. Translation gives CASSIPGLAGDTQYF.

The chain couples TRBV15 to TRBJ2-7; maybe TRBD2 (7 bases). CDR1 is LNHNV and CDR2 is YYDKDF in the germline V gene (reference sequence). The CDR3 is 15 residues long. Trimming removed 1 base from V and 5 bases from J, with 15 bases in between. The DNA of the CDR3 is TGTGCCACCAGCAGAGTAGGGGGGGAGCACGACGAGCAGTACTTC. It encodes CATSRVGGEHDEQYF.

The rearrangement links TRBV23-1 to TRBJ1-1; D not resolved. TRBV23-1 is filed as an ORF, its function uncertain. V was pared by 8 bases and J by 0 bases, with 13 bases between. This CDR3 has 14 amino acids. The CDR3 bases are TGCGCCAGCTGGCGAGGTCCTTTGAACACTGAAGCTTTCTTT. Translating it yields CASWRGPLNTEAFF.

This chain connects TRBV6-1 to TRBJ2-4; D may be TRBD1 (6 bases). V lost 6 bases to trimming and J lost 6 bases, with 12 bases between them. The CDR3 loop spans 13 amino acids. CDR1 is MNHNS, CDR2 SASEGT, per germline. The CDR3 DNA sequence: TGTGCCAGCAGGGCCACAGGGATAAACATTCAGTACTTC. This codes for CASRATGINIQYF.

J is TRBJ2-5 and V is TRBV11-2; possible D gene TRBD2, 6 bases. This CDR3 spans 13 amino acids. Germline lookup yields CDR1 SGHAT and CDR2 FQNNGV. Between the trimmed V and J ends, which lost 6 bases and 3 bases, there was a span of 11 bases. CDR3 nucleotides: TGTGCCAGCAGTCCGGAGGGGAAAGAGACCCAGTACTTC. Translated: CASSPEGKETQYF.

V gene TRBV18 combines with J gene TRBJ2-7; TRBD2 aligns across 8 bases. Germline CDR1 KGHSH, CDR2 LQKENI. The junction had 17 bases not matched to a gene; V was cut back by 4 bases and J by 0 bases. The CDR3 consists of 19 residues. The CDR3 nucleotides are TGTGCCAGCTCACGCTCCGGGAGGGTTGGCCGAGCCTCCTCCTACGAGCAGTACTTC. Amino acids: CASSRSGRVGRASSYEQYF.

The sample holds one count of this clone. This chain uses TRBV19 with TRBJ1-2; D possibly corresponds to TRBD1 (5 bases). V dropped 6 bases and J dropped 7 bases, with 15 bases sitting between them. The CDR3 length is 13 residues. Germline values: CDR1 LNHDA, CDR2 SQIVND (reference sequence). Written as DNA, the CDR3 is TGTGCCAGTAGCCCGGTAGGGGTGGGTGGCTACACCTTC. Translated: CASSPVGVGGYTF. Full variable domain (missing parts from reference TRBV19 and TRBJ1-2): DGGITQSPKYLFRKEGQNVTLSCEQNLNHDAMYWYRQDPGQGLRLIYYSQIVNDFQKGDIAEGYSVSREKKESFPLTVTSAQKNPTAFYLCASSPVGVGGYTFGSGTRLTVV.

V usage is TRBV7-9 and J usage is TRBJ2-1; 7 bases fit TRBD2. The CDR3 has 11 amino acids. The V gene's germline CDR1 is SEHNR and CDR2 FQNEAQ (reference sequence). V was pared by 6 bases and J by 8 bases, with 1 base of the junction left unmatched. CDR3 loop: CASSREDEQFF. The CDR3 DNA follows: TGTGCCAGCAGTCGGGAGGATGAGCAGTTCTTC.

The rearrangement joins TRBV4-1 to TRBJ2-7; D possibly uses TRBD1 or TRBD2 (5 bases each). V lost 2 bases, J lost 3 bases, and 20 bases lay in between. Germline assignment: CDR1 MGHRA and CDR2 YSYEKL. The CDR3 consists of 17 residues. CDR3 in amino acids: CASSQFSGTEIYYEQYF. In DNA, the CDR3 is TGCGCCAGCAGCCAATTCTCAGGGACGGAGATTTACTACGAGCAGTACTTC.

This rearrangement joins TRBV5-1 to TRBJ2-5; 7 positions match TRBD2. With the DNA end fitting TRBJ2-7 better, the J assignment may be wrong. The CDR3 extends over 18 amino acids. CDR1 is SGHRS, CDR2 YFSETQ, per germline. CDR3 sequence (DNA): TGCGCCAGCAGCTTGGCCGTATTAGGCGGGAGAAAACTCTACGAGCAGTACTTC. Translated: CASSLAVLGGRKLYEQYF.

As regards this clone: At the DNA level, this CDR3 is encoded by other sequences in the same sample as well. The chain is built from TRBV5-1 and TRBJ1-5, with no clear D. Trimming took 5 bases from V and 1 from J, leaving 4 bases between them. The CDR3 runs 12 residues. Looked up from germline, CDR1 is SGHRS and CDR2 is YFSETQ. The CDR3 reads CASRVSNQPQHF. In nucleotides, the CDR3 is TGCGCCAGCAGGGTAAGCAATCAGCCCCAGCATTTT.

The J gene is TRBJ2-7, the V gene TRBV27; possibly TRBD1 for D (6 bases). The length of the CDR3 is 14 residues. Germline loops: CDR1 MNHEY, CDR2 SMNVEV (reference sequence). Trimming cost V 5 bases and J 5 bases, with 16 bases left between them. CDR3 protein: CASSLKPQGNEQYF. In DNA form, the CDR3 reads TGTGCCAGCAGTCTCAAACCGCAGGGGAACGAGCAGTACTTC.

CDR3 amino acids: CASSQVYRTNTGELFF. DNA for the CDR3: TGCGCCAGCAGCCAAGTTTACAGAACGAACACCGGGGAGCTGTTTTTT. This chain links TRBV4-3 with TRBJ2-2, with D hard to call. Germline V gives CDR1 LGHNA, CDR2 YSLEER. The V end lost 1 base, the J end lost 0 bases, and 9 bases lay between the germline ends. The CDR3 is made up of 16 amino acids.

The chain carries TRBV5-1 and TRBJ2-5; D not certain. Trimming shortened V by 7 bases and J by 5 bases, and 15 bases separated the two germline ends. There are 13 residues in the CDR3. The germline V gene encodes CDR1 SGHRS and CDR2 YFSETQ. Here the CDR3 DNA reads TGCGCCAGCCATTCCCCCGGGCTGGAGACCCAGTACTTC. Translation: CASHSPGLETQYF.

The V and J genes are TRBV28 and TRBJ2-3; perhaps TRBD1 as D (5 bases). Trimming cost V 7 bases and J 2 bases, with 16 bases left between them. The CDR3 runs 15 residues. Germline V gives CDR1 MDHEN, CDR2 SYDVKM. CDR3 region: CASIQGAGHTDTQYF. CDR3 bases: TGTGCCAGCATTCAAGGGGCAGGACACACAGATACGCAGTATTTT.